This is a list of T cell receptor beta chains from one sample in a study of cytomegalovirus exposure and HLA in healthy donors. Produced via immunoSEQ multiplex PCR; TCRdb's table is partial and in-frame only. The sample consists of roughly 150,000 clones, about 70% of them appearing once. The sequenced material came from PBMCs. The source of these receptors is a male donor in good health and CMV-seronegative. CDR3s include the opening cysteine and the closing phenylalanine or tryptophan. The D gene is left open where the match is weak. A row's size may be missing; if present it is once, few, many or a size class.

clone_size j_call cdr3_length v_call d_call cdr3_nt cdr3_aa
. TRBJ2-7 15 TRBV5-1 TRBD2 TGCGCCAGCAGCTTGGCAGCGGGGTCGTCCTACGAGCAGTACTTC CASSLAAGSSYEQYF
. TRBJ1-5 18 TRBV7-9 . TGTGCCAGCAGCTACGATCCCGGCGGGGGGCGACGGGATCAGCCCCAGCATTTT CASSYDPGGGRRDQPQHF
. TRBJ2-5 15 TRBV4-2 . TGTGCCAGCAGCCAAGATGTGGCGGGGAGAGAGACCCAGTACTTC CASSQDVAGRETQYF
. TRBJ1-2 17 TRBV21-1 . TGTGCCAGCAGCAAAACGCCAGGGGGCGCGGAGAACTATGGCTACACCTTC CASSKTPGGAENYGYTF
few TRBJ2-1 17 TRBV9 TRBD2 TGTGCCAGCAGCCTCGAACCCGCTAGCGGGAGGTACAATGAGCAGTTCTTC CASSLEPASGRYNEQFF
. TRBJ2-5 18 TRBV28 TRBD2 TGTGCCAGCAGTGACGGGACTAGCGGGGGCCTGATAGGGGAGACCCAGTACTTC CASSDGTSGGLIGETQYF
. TRBJ1-5 14 TRBV7-9 . TGTGCCAGCAGCTTTGCGGGGGGAAGTCAGCCCCAGCATTTT CASSFAGGSQPQHF
few TRBJ1-2 14 TRBV7-2 . TGTGCCAGCAGCCAAGGGCGGGGCTCCTATGGCTACACCTTC CASSQGRGSYGYTF
. TRBJ1-2 12 TRBV30 . TGTGCCTGGATCAGGGGCCAGAAGGGCTACACCTTC CAWIRGQKGYTF
once TRBJ2-2 13 TRBV19 . TGTGCCAGTAGTCACACCAACACCGGGGAGCTGTTTTTT CASSHTNTGELFF
few TRBJ2-1 15 TRBV12-5 TRBD2 TGTGCTAGTGCCTTGGGACTAGCGCTTTACAATGAGCAGTTCTTC CASALGLALYNEQFF
. TRBJ1-5 16 TRBV28 . TGTGCCAGCAGTTTCTGGGGGGGCTCCAGCTATCAGCCCCAGCATTTT CASSFWGGSSYQPQHF
. TRBJ2-1 14 TRBV10-2 TRBD2 TGCGCCAGCAGGACTAGCGGGGGGGCCGATGAGCAGTTCTTC CASRTSGGADEQFF
. TRBJ2-3 15 TRBV13 TRBD2 TGTGCCAGCAGCACCGGACTAGCGGGGAAAGATACGCAGTATTTT CASSTGLAGKDTQYF
. TRBJ1-5 14 TRBV19 TRBD1 TGTGCCAGTAGTGGGTCGACAGGGGACCAGCCCCAGCATTTT CASSGSTGDQPQHF
. TRBJ1-4 17 TRBV27 . TGTGCCAGCAGAGTTTCCAGTCGACAGGCTAGGAATGAAAAACTGTTTTTT CASRVSSRQARNEKLFF
. TRBJ2-5 14 TRBV13 . TGTGCCAGCAGCTTAGGCCGCCGAGGGGAGACCCAGTACTTC CASSLGRRGETQYF
. TRBJ1-2 16 TRBV6-5 . TGTGCCAGCAGTTTCCATTCGACAGGACCTTCATATGGCTACACCTTC CASSFHSTGPSYGYTF
. TRBJ2-1 15 TRBV6-4 TRBD1 TGTGCCAGCAAGCCGGACAGGTGGACCTACAATGAGCAGTTCTTC CASKPDRWTYNEQFF
. TRBJ1-5 13 TRBV6-1 . TGTGCCAGCAGCCCCTACAGCAATCAGCCCCAGCATTTT CASSPYSNQPQHF
. TRBJ2-1 16 TRBV7-3 TRBD2 TGTGCCAGCAGCCGCCGGTGGGCGGGAGTAGGGAATGAGCAGTTCTTC CASSRRWAGVGNEQFF
. TRBJ2-1 15 TRBV7-3 TRBD1 TGTGCCAGCAGCTTAGGGACAGGGCCGTACAATGAGCAGTTCTTC CASSLGTGPYNEQFF
. TRBJ1-3 15 TRBV4-3 . TGCGCCAGCAGCCAAGAGTACAGCTCTGGAAACACCACATATTTT CASSQEYSSGNTTYF
. TRBJ1-4 13 TRBV2 . TGTGCCAGCAAATATCTCCTGAATGAAAAACTGTTTTTT CASKYLLNEKLFF
few TRBJ1-5 16 TRBV19 TRBD1 TGTGCCAGTAGTCCGGGACAGCTTCTCGGCAATCAGCCCCAGCATTTT CASSPGQLLGNQPQHF
. TRBJ2-5 15 TRBV5-1 TRBD2 TGCGCCAGCAGCTTCCTGACAGCAGCGGGGGAGACCCAGTACTTC CASSFLTAAGETQYF
. TRBJ2-7 13 TRBV5-4 . TGTGCCAGCAGCCAATTGGAGAGGGCGGAGCAGTACTTC CASSQLERAEQYF
. TRBJ2-2 15 TRBV2 TRBD1 TGTGCCAGCAGTGGGGCCGGGACAGGGACCGGGGAGCTGTTTTTT CASSGAGTGTGELFF
. TRBJ2-7 13 TRBV7-3 . TGTGCCAGCAGCCCGACAGGAACCTACGAGCAGTACTTC CASSPTGTYEQYF
. TRBJ1-2 13 TRBV30 TRBD1 TGTGCCTGGAGCCCACAGGGGAACTATGGCTACACCTTC CAWSPQGNYGYTF
. TRBJ1-1 16 TRBV18 TRBD1 TGTGCCAGCTCACCCAATCTACAGGGGGTTAGCACTGAAGCTTTCTTT CASSPNLQGVSTEAFF
medium-sized TRBJ2-3 14 TRBV6-4 TRBD2 TGTGCCAGCAGTGAGGCGGGGGGCACAGATACGCAGTATTTT CASSEAGGTDTQYF
. TRBJ2-1 15 TRBV4-3 TRBD2 TGCGCCAGCAGCCCTGGGACTAGCGGGGGCCCTGAGCAGTTCTTC CASSPGTSGGPEQFF
. TRBJ1-2 18 TRBV13 TRBD1 TGTGCCAGCCCCACAAAACCGGGACAGGAGAGTCTAGGCTATGGCTACACCTTC CASPTKPGQESLGYGYTF
. TRBJ2-7 13 TRBV2 . TGTGCCAGCAGTGAAGGGGCAGAAAACGAGCAGTACTTC CASSEGAENEQYF
. TRBJ1-6 14 TRBV29-1 . TGCAGCGCCCGGACGGAGGACTATAATTCACCCCTCCACTTT CSARTEDYNSPLHF
. TRBJ1-1 12 TRBV19 TRBD1 TGTGCCAGTAGTCCCGACAGGGCTGAAGCTTTCTTT CASSPDRAEAFF
once TRBJ2-1 15 TRBV7-3 TRBD2 TGTGCCAGCAGCTCGGGACTAGCGGGGTTCAATGAGCAGTTCTTC CASSSGLAGFNEQFF
. TRBJ1-3 16 TRBV9 . TGTGCCAGCAGCGCAGCCAGCGCCTTGACTGGAAACACCATATATTTT CASSAASALTGNTIYF
. TRBJ2-1 12 TRBV30 . TGTGCCTGGAGTGTATCTTACAATGAGCAGTTCTTC CAWSVSYNEQFF
. TRBJ2-3 17 TRBV4-2 . TGTGCCAGCAGCCAAGATCTTCGGACAGCTAGCACAGATACGCAGTATTTT CASSQDLRTASTDTQYF
few TRBJ2-7 15 TRBV28 TRBD1 TGTGCCAGCAGTCCCCGGGACAGGGTGGGACACGAGCAGTACTTC CASSPRDRVGHEQYF
. TRBJ2-2 15 TRBV28 TRBD1 TGTGCCAGCAGGGACAGGGGCGAGGGGACCGGGGAGCTGTTTTTT CASRDRGEGTGELFF
. TRBJ2-1 14 TRBV5-1 TRBD1 TGCGCCAGCAGCCTAGGGACAGGGGCCGCCAAGCAGTTCTTC CASSLGTGAAKQFF
. TRBJ1-1 12 TRBV2 . TGTGCCAGCAGTAGGGGGGGTGGTGAAGCTTTCTTT CASSRGGGEAFF
. TRBJ2-3 15 TRBV19 TRBD2 TGTGCCAGTAGTCCGTCCGGGACTAGCTGGGATACGCAGTATTTT CASSPSGTSWDTQYF
. TRBJ2-7 17 TRBV5-5 TRBD2 TGTGCCAGCAGCCGATCCGTGACTAGCGGGAGAAGAGACGAGCAGTACTTC CASSRSVTSGRRDEQYF
. TRBJ2-7 13 TRBV5-1 . TGCGCCAGCAGCTTGGGCGGGATCCCCGAGCAGTACTTC CASSLGGIPEQYF
. TRBJ1-6 17 TRBV9 TRBD1 TGTGCCAGCAGCCCCACCCGGGACAGGGGTGGTAATTCACCCCTCCACTTT CASSPTRDRGGNSPLHF
. TRBJ2-1 14 TRBV13 TRBD2 TGTGCCAGCAGCTCCGAGGGCCGGGGGGGTGAGCAGTTCTTC CASSSEGRGGEQFF
few TRBJ2-7 14 TRBV11-2 . TGTGCCAGCAGCTTAGGAGCGGCGGCCTACGAGCAGTACTTC CASSLGAAAYEQYF
. TRBJ1-6 16 TRBV6-1 . TGTGCCAGCAGTGACATAACAGGGACCCTCAATTCACCCCTCCACTTT CASSDITGTLNSPLHF